This T cell receptor beta chain was observed in a study of T cells in Graves' hyperthyroidism and ophthalmopathy. V lost 3 bases and J 2 bases, leaving 16 bases between the germline ends. The CDR3 runs 16 residues. Germline CDR1 is LGHDT and CDR2 is YNNKEL (reference sequence). In its sample, this clonotype was seen many times. The antigen remains unidentified. Study-wide points: Ophthalmopathy was identified by the model a median about 6.8 months ahead of onset.

There were TCR beta CDR3 regions amplified from RNA transcripts. With the HTBI primer set, the TCR CDR3 went through a first round of RT-PCR. TCRdb ran MiXCR on the multiplex PCR reads and lists one entry per CDR3 protein. The repertoire holds 340,000 or so distinct CDR3 sequences, with 18% as singletons. Exclusion of a patient resulted from uncontrolled infection, other autoimmune disease, pregnancy or lactation. The TCR sequence derives from a woman aged 45-65 years with Graves' hyperthyroidism. Source material: blood. This rearrangement joins TRBV3-1 to TRBJ2-5, with D possibly matching TRBD2 (6 bases). The CDR3, as DNA: TGTGCCAGCAGCCACCGTGTTGGGGAGGCTCAAGAGACCCAGTACTTC. Translated, it gives CASSHRVGEAQETQYF.